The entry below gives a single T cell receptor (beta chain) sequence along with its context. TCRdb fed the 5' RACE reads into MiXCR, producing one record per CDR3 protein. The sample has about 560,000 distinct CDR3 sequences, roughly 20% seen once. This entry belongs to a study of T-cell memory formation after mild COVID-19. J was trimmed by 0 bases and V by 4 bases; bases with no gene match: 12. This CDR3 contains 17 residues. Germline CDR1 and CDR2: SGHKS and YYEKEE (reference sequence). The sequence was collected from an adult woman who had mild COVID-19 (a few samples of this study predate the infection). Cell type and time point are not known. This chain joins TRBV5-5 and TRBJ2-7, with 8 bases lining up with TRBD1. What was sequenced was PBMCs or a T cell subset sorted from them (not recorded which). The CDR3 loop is CASSLEIRGPVSYEQYF. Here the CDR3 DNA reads TGTGCCAGCAGCCTGGAGATCAGGGGGCCGGTCTCCTACGAGCAGTACTTC.